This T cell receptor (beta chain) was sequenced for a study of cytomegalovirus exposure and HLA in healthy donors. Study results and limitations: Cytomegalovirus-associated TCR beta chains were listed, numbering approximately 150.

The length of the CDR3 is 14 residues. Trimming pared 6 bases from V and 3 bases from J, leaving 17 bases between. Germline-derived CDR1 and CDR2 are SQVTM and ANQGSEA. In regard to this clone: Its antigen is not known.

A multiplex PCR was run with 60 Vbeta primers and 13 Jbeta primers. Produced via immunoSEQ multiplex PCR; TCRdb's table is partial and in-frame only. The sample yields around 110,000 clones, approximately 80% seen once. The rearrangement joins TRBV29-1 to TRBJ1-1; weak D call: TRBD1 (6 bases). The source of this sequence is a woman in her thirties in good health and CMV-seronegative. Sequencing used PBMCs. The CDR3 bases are TGCAGCGTCCCCGGGAGGGGGGTATACACTGAAGCTTTCTTT. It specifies CSVPGRGVYTEAFF.